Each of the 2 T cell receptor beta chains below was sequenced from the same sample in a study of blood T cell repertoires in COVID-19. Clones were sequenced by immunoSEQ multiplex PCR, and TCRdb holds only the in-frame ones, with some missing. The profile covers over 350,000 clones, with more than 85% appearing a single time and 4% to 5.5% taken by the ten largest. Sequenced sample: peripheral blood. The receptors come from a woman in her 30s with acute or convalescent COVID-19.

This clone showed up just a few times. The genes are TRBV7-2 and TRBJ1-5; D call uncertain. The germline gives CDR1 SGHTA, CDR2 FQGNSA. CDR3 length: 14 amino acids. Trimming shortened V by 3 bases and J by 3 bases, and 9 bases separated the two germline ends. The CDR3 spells CASSFPGINQPQHF. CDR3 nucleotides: TGTGCCAGCAGCTTCCCGGGGATCAATCAGCCCCAGCATTTT.

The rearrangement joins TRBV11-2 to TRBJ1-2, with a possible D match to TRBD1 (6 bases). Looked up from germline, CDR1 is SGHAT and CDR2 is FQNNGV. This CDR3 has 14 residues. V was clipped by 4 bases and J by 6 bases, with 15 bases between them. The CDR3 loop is CASSYTGPLNGYTF. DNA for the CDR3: TGTGCCAGCAGCTATACAGGGCCACTCAATGGCTACACCTTC.